The 22 T cell receptor beta chains below were found in one sample sequenced in a study of blood T cells in healthy people across ages. PCR was performed a second time for about 7 to 11 cycles using a sample-barcoded 5' primer and a J-beta primer mix. TCRdb analysed the 5' RACE reads with MiXCR anew, one entry per CDR3 protein. The sample includes 650,000 to 950,000 distinct CDR3 sequences, under 45% of them seen just once. Sequenced sample: blood. These receptors were obtained from a man aged 60-69 years in good health.

Ten or more counts support this clonotype. V and J are TRBV29-1 and TRBJ2-3; either TRBD1 or TRBD2 may supply D (5 bases each). The V and J ends lost 3 bases and 5 bases respectively, with 18 bases between them. This CDR3 is 15 amino acids long. The germline gives CDR1 SQVTM, CDR2 ANQGSEA. CDR3: CSVDGRAGSGDTQYF. The CDR3 nucleotides read TGCAGCGTTGATGGTCGGGCAGGGAGTGGAGATACGCAGTATTTT.

The rearrangement joins TRBV12-5 to TRBJ2-7, with 13 nucleotides matching TRBD2. From germline, CDR1 is LGHNT and CDR2 FRNRAP. CDR3 length: 16 residues. The trim removed 6 bases at V and 2 bases at J, leaving 7 bases unmatched. The DNA of the CDR3 is TGTGCTAGTGGCCTAGGACTAGCGGGGGCCACCTACGAGCAGTACTTC. Residues: CASGLGLAGATYEQYF.

This rearrangement joins TRBV2 to TRBJ2-1; TRBD1 or TRBD2 may be the D gene (5 bases each). Germline V CDR1 and CDR2: SNHLY, FYNNEI. The CDR3 runs to 10 residues. Trimming cost V 5 bases and J 13 bases, with 9 bases left between them. Here the CDR3 reads CASSTGTQFF. The CDR3 region has the DNA TGTGCCAGCAGTACGGGGACCCAGTTCTTC.

This clonotype has a handful of counts. This chain joins TRBV6-2 or TRBV6-3 and TRBJ2-7; perhaps TRBD1 as D (6 bases). This CDR3 is built from 12 residues. Per germline, CDR1 MNHEY and CDR2 SVGEGT. V was clipped by 8 bases and J by 2 bases, with 10 bases between them. CDR3 protein: CASQDRAYEQYF. The CDR3 DNA sequence: TGTGCCAGCCAGGACAGAGCCTACGAGCAGTACTTC.

The genes are TRBV5-1 and TRBJ2-4; no clear D gene. The CDR3 is made up of 18 amino acids. Trimming removed 1 base from V and 4 bases from J, with 21 bases in between. The germline gives CDR1 SGHRS, CDR2 YFSETQ. CDR3 nucleotide sequence: TGCGCCAGCAGCTTGTTTGTGGGGTCTCCAACTGGAAAAAACATTCAGTACTTC. Residues: CASSLFVGSPTGKNIQYF.

The chain joins TRBV7-2 to TRBJ2-4; 11 bases align to TRBD1. This CDR3 contains 15 residues. In germline, CDR1 is SGHTA, CDR2 FQGNSA. The V gene end was trimmed by 7 bases and the J gene end by 8 bases; junction bases not matched to a gene: 10. CDR3 nucleotides: TGTGCCAGCACCGACCCGGGACAGGGGGGCTACATTCAGTACTTC. This sequence encodes CASTDPGQGGYIQYF.

V and J are TRBV7-9 and TRBJ2-5; D is ambiguous. The J call may not be correct, given that the DNA end is closer to TRBJ2-7. CDR1 SEHNR and CDR2 FQNEAQ come from the germline V gene (reference sequence). The CDR3 has 14 residues. The CDR3 sequence is CASSFSTASYEQYF. The DNA for the CDR3 is TGTGCCAGCAGCTTCAGCACGGCTTCCTACGAGCAGTACTTC.

The J gene is TRBJ2-7, the V gene TRBV6-2 or TRBV6-3, with no clear D. The CDR3 is 13 amino acids. The V end was cut by 4 bases, the J end by 4 bases, with 11 bases between. Per the germline V gene, CDR1 is MNHEY and CDR2 is SVGEGT. CDR3 region: CASSSMDPYEQYF. As DNA, the CDR3 is TGTGCCAGCAGTTCCATGGATCCTTACGAGCAGTACTTC.

This clonotype was seen at least ten times. The rearrangement uses TRBV4-3 and TRBJ1-5; TRBD1 matches 9 bases. The V and J ends lost 0 bases and 6 bases, in that order; junction bases with no gene match: 12. Germline lookup yields CDR1 LGHNA and CDR2 YSLEER. This CDR3 contains 18 residues. CDR3 sequence: CASSQEIVTGGFPQPQHF. The CDR3 nucleotides read TGCGCCAGCAGCCAAGAGATAGTCACAGGGGGCTTCCCTCAGCCCCAGCATTTT.

The chain links TRBV7-2 to TRBJ2-7; 8 positions agree with TRBD2. This CDR3 has 15 residues. Germline V gene lookup returns CDR1 SGHTA and CDR2 FQGNSA. Losses at the gene ends were 3 bases for V and 3 bases for J; bases not matched to a gene: 7. CDR3 region: CASSFEGGGLYEQYF. In nucleotides, the CDR3 is TGTGCCAGCAGCTTCGAGGGCGGGGGGCTCTACGAGCAGTACTTC.

A note on this clonotype: A clone one base away is much larger, so this may be a read error. The rearrangement uses TRBV6-1 and TRBJ2-1; D might be TRBD1 (6 bases). V lost 6 bases and J 13 bases, leaving 28 bases between the germline ends. This CDR3 region has 16 residues. Germline V gives CDR1 MNHNS, CDR2 SASEGT. CDR3 residues: CASRETEPGVQETQFF. In DNA, the CDR3 is TGTGCCAGCAGGGAAACCGAGCCAGGGGTCCAAGAGACCCAGTTCTTC.

This clonotype was observed a few times. The chain combines TRBV7-9 with TRBJ2-7; maybe TRBD1 (8 bases). The length of the CDR3 is 13 residues. Between the trimmed V and J ends, which lost 10 bases and 9 bases, there was a span of 22 bases. Germline V CDR1 and CDR2: SEHNR, FQNEAQ (reference sequence). This CDR3 reads CAISGSYRGGQYF. The CDR3 region has the DNA TGTGCCATCTCTGGTTCTTACAGGGGGGGGCAGTACTTC.

This clonotype occurred a few times. The chain employs TRBV6-2 or TRBV6-3 and TRBJ2-5; D remains ambiguous. V lost 7 bases, J lost 0 bases, and 9 bases lay in between. The CDR3 contains 13 residues. CDR1 and CDR2 from the germline V gene are MNHEY and SVGEGT. CDR3 protein: CASTRADQETQYF. CDR3 coding DNA: TGTGCCAGCACTCGGGCAGACCAAGAGACCCAGTACTTC.

This chain connects TRBV20-1 to TRBJ2-1; TRBD1 matches 8 bases. This CDR3 has 13 residues. Looked up from germline, CDR1 is DFQATT and CDR2 is SNEGSKA (reference sequence). V shed 5 bases and J 6 bases; nucleotides not matched to a gene: 6. Here the CDR3 reads CSADRDRFNEQFF. CDR3 bases: TGCAGTGCTGACCGGGACAGGTTCAATGAGCAGTTCTTC.

This clonotype occurred a few times. The V and J genes are TRBV7-2 and TRBJ2-5; D is ambiguous. The CDR3 is 13 amino acids. Germline values: CDR1 SGHTA, CDR2 FQGNSA. V dropped 0 bases and J dropped 1 base, with 3 bases sitting between them. In DNA form, the CDR3 reads TGTGCCAGCAGCTTAGCATTCCAAGAGACCCAGTACTTC. This encodes CASSLAFQETQYF.

This clonotype showed up just a few times. The rearrangement links TRBV24-1 to TRBJ1-2, with 7 positions matching TRBD1. Germline V lookup: CDR1 KGHDR, CDR2 SFDVKD. V gave up 3 bases and J gave up 7 bases; unmatched junction bases: 16. The length of the CDR3 is 17 residues. The CDR3 region has the DNA TGTGCCACCAGTGATAAGGGGGCGAATGGGCCATTCGGTGGCTACACCTTC. Its translation is CATSDKGANGPFGGYTF.

This clonotype was recorded at least ten times. V is TRBV9 and J is TRBJ2-5, with a possible D match to TRBD1 (5 bases). CDR3 length: 14 residues. V shed 0 bases and J shed 2 bases, with 8 bases lying between them. In germline, CDR1 is SGDLS, CDR2 YYNGEE. CDR3 region: CASSVGTGQETQYF. The CDR3 DNA reads TGTGCCAGCAGCGTAGGCACAGGACAAGAGACCCAGTACTTC.

The table lists this clonotype with a count of one. This sequence joins TRBV20-1 and TRBJ1-5; no firm D call. The CDR3 covers 16 residues. V was cut by 1 base and J by 7 bases, with 20 bases left in between. CDR1 DFQATT and CDR2 SNEGSKA come from the germline V gene (reference sequence). CDR3 amino acids: CSARVAGSANGQPQHF. The CDR3 region has the DNA TGCAGTGCTAGAGTTGCGGGATCTGCTAATGGGCAGCCCCAGCATTTT.

Here the CDR3 reads CSAGDGNTDTQYF. CDR3 DNA: TGCAGCGCCGGGGACGGTAACACAGATACGCAGTATTTT. The V and J genes are TRBV29-1 and TRBJ2-3; TRBD1 or TRBD2 may be the D gene (5 bases each). In germline, CDR1 is SQVTM, CDR2 ANQGSEA. The CDR3 has 13 residues. V was pared by 7 bases and J by 2 bases, with 13 bases between.

The chain is built from TRBV16 and TRBJ2-7, with a possible D match to TRBD1 (5 bases). Germline loops: CDR1 KGHSY, CDR2 FQNENV. The CDR3 spans 16 residues. V gave up 4 bases and J gave up 3 bases, with 19 bases separating them. Here the CDR3 DNA reads TGTGCCAGCAGCCCCTATGTTCAGGGCACTGGCTACGAGCAGTACTTC. It codes for CASSPYVQGTGYEQYF.

The J gene is TRBJ2-3, the V gene TRBV7-2; TRBD1 aligns across 8 bases. V shed 8 bases and J 2 bases; nucleotides not matched to a gene: 9. CDR3 length: 15 residues. Germline CDR1 reads SGHTA; CDR2 reads FQGNSA. CDR3 nucleotides: TGTGCCAGCGCCTTCCGGGACAGGTTCACAGATACGCAGTATTTT. Its protein is CASAFRDRFTDTQYF. Supplemented by reference TRBV7-2 and TRBJ2-3, the full variable domain reads GAGVSQSPSNKVTEKGKDVELRCDPISGHTALYWYRQSLGQGLEFLIYFQGNSAPDKSGLPSDRFSAERTGGSVSTLTIQRTQQEDSAVYLCASAFRDRFTDTQYFGPGTRLTVL.

This clonotype has only a few counts. The V and J genes are TRBV4-3 and TRBJ1-2; the D gene is possibly TRBD1 (6 bases). Per the germline V gene, CDR1 is LGHNA and CDR2 is YSLEER. This CDR3 has 15 amino acids. Trimming took off 0 bases at V and 5 bases at J, with 13 bases between the two ends. The CDR3 reads CASSQDSQGGYGYTF. Written as DNA, the CDR3 is TGCGCCAGCAGCCAAGATAGTCAAGGGGGGTATGGCTACACCTTC.